The clone carrying this TCR beta chain was counted between two and nine times. The germline V and J ends were trimmed by 6 bases and 7 bases, with 7 bases remaining between them. CDR3 length: 12 residues. This sample's TCRbeta library carried unique molecular identifier barcodes. Each CDR3 protein gets one entry after TCRdb re-called the PCR reads with MiXCR. The repertoire holds over 550,000 distinct CDR3 sequences, with over 9.5% as singletons. This sample stems from a study of T-cell reconstitution after alpha-beta-depleted transplantation in children. The receptor was derived from a human donor who donated a stem cell graft to a child with acute myeloid leukemia. The rearrangement links TRBV12-3 or TRBV12-4 to TRBJ2-6; D remains unclear. The input for sequencing was PBMCs from the stem cell graft donor, taken from the stem cell graft. CDR3 residues: CASRSIANVLTF. The CDR3 DNA sequence: TGTGCCAGCAGATCAATCGCCAACGTCCTGACTTTC.